This TCR beta chain appears in the sequencing data of a study of blood T cells in healthy people across ages. Study outcomes and limitations: Across the age range, TCR beta diversity per million T cells fell in a roughly linear way. The authors considered diversity estimates from one million T cells to be underestimates.

The CDR3 length is 16 residues. The germline V gene has CDR1 ENHRY and CDR2 SYGVKD. Researchers report isolating at least 6 million PBMCs per sample. Through a sample-barcoded 5' primer and a J-beta primer mix, a second PCR was run for roughly 7 to 11 cycles. Each cDNA molecule was tagged by a template-switch adaptor that had 12 random nucleotides. TCRdb re-analysed the 5' RACE reads in MiXCR, keeping a single row per CDR3 protein. The repertoire holds about 1,400,000 distinct CDR3 sequences, with approximately 42% as singletons. A few counts support this clonotype. What it binds is not known. The sequencing sample was made of blood. The TCR sequence derives from a young woman in good health. The chain joins TRBV10-3 to TRBJ2-1; a weak D match, TRBD1 (7 bases). The J call may be in error: the DNA end matches TRBJ2-7 better. CDR3 amino acids: CAISAAGQSSYNEQYF. In DNA, the CDR3 is TGTGCCATCAGTGCCGCGGGACAGAGCTCCTACAATGAGCAGTACTTC.